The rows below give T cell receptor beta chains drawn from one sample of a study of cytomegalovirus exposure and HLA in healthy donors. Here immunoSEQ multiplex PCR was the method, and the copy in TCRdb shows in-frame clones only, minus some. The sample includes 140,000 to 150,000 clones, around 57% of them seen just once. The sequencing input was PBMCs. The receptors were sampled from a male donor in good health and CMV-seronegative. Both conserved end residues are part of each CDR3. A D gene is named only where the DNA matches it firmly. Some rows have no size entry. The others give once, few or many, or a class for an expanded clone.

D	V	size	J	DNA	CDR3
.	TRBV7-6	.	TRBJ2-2	TGTGCCAGCAGCTATACTGTGGGACTCTCCAACACCGGGGAGCTGTTTTTT	CASSYTVGLSNTGELFF
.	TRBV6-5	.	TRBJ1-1	TGTGCCAGCAGTTATCCAGGGGCCAGGAAAACTTTCTTT	CASSYPGARKTFF
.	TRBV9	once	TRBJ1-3	TGTGCCAGCAGCGTAGGACGTGGCAGGGCTGGAAACACCATATATTTT	CASSVGRGRAGNTIYF
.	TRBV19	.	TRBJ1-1	TGTGCCAGTAGGGGAGCTCAGAACACTGAAGCTTTCTTT	CASRGAQNTEAFF
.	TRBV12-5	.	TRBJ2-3	TGTGCTACCGACCGGGGCACAGATACGCAGTATTTT	CATDRGTDTQYF
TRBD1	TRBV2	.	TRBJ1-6	TGTGCCAGCAGTGACAGGGGACAGGGTGGGTCACCCCTCCACTTT	CASSDRGQGGSPLHF
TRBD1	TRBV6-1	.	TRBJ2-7	TGTGCCAGCAGCCAGGGGGCTTGGACCTACGAGCAGTACTTC	CASSQGAWTYEQYF
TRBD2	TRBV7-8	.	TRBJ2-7	TGTGCCAGCAGCTTGCCTGGGACTAGCGGATTCGAGCAGTACTTC	CASSLPGTSGFEQYF
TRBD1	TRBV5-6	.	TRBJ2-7	TGTGCCAGCAGTTCACAGGGGGATGGTGAGCAGTACTTC	CASSSQGDGEQYF
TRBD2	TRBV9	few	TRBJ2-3	TGTGCCAGCAGCGTATTTGGACTAGCGGGTGGGGATACGCAGTATTTT	CASSVFGLAGGDTQYF
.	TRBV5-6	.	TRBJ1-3	TGTGCCAGCAGCCCCAGTCCCTCTGGAAACACCATATATTTT	CASSPSPSGNTIYF
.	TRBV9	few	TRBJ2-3	TGTGCCAGCAGCGTAGGTGTGGGGGCCTTCACAGATACGCAGTATTTT	CASSVGVGAFTDTQYF
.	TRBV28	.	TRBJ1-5	TGTGCCAGCAGTACTTACGGCGGGCAGCCCCAGCATTTT	CASSTYGGQPQHF
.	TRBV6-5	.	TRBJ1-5	TGTGCCAGCAGTTTCACCGGACACAATCAGCCCCAGCATTTT	CASSFTGHNQPQHF
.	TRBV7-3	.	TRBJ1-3	TGTGCCAGCAGCCCCACGTCCGGGGGGCCTGGAAACACCATATATTTT	CASSPTSGGPGNTIYF
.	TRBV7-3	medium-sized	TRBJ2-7	TGTGCCAGCAGCTTGGCAAGCGGTCCCCCCTACGAGCAGTACTTC	CASSLASGPPYEQYF
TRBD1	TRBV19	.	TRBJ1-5	TGTGCCAGTAGTCAACAGGGGGGCAATCAGCCCCAGCATTTT	CASSQQGGNQPQHF
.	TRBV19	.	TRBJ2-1	TGTGCCAGTAGTATTTTCCCGTCCCGGAGCTCCTACAATGAGCAGTTCTTC	CASSIFPSRSSYNEQFF
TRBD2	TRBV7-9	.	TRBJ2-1	TGTGCCAGCAGCTCAACCCCCGGGACTAGCAAGGCGCAGTTCTTC	CASSSTPGTSKAQFF
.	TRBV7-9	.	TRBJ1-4	TGTGCCAGCAGCTCCCAGTGGGGGAGGAGTGAAAAACTGTTTTTT	CASSSQWGRSEKLFF
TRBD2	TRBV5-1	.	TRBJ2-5	TGCGCCAGCAGCTCTCTAGCGGGGGGGATTCAAGAGACCCAGTACTTC	CASSSLAGGIQETQYF
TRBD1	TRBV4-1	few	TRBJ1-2	TGCGCCAGCAGCCAAGTGAGGGACAGGGTTTATGGCTACACCTTC	CASSQVRDRVYGYTF
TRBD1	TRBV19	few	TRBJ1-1	TGTGCCAGTAGTCCCCGAATGGGGACAGGGGAATTCATGAACACTGAAGCTTTCTTT	CASSPRMGTGEFMNTEAFF
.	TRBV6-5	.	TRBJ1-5	TGTGCCAGCAGTAGGATTAGCCATCAGCCCCAGCATTTT	CASSRISHQPQHF
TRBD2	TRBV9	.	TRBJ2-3	TGTGCCAGCAGCCCCCGACCCCCGACTAGCGGGGGCGATACGCAGTATTTT	CASSPRPPTSGGDTQYF
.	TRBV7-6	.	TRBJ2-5	TGTGCCAGCAGCTTAAACCCGGCAGGGGAACAAGAGACCCAGTACTTC	CASSLNPAGEQETQYF
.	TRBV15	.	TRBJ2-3	TGTGCCACCAGCAGAGATGGGGGCGCCGGCACAGATACGCAGTATTTT	CATSRDGGAGTDTQYF
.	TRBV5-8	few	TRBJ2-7	TGTGCCAGCAGCAGGACAATGAGCGAGCAGTACTTC	CASSRTMSEQYF
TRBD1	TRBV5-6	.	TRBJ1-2	TGTGCCAGCAGCTTGGTACAGGGGGACCCCTATGGCTACACCTTC	CASSLVQGDPYGYTF
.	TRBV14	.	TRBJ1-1	TGTGCCAGCAGCCAAGAATCGGGAAGGAACACTGAAGCTTTCTTT	CASSQESGRNTEAFF
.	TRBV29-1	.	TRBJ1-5	TGCAGCGTTGCAGGGTACAATCAGCCCCAGCATTTT	CSVAGYNQPQHF
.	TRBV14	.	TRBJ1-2	TGTGCCAGCAGCCAAGAACTTTCTCCGGGAGGGTACGGCTACACCTTC	CASSQELSPGGYGYTF